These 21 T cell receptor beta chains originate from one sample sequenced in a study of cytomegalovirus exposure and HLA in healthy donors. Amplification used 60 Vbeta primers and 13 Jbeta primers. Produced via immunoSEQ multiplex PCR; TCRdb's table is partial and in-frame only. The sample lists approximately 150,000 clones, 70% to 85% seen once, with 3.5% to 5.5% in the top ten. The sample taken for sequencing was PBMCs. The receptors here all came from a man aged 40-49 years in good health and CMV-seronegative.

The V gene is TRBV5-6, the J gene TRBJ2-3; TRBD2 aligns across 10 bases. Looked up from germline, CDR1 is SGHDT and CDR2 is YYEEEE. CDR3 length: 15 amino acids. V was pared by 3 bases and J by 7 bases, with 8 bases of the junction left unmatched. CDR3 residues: CASSSLAGGPNTQYF. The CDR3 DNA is TGTGCCAGCAGCTCCTTAGCGGGGGGCCCTAATACGCAGTATTTT. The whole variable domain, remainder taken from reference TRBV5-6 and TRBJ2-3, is DAGVTQSPTHLIKTRGQQVTLRCSPKSGHDTVSWYQQALGQGPQFIFQYYEEEERQRGNFPDRFSGHQFPNYSSELNVNALLLGDSALYLCASSSLAGGPNTQYFGPGTRLTVL.

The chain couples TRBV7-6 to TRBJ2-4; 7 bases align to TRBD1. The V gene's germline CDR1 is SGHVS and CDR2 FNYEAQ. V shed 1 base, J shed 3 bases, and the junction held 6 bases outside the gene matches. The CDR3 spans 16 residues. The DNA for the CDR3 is TGTGCCAGCAGCTTAGAGGCAGGGGGTGGCAAAAACATTCAGTACTTC. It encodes CASSLEAGGGKNIQYF.

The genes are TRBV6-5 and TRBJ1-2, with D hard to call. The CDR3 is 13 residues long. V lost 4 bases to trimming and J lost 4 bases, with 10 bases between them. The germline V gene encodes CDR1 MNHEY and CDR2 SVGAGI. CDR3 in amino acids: CASSSTVAYGYTF. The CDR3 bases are TGTGCCAGCAGTTCCACAGTCGCCTATGGCTACACCTTC.

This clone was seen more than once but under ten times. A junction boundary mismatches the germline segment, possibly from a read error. CDR3 residues: CASSSPNRGRHEQYF. The CDR3 DNA follows: TGTGCTAGCAGCTCGCCAAACAGGGGGCGACACGAGCAGTACTTC. The chain links TRBV7-7 to TRBJ2-7; 9 bases line up with TRBD1. The CDR3 sequence is 15 residues long. Germline V gene sequence: CDR1 SSHAT, CDR2 FNYEAQ (reference sequence).

CDR3 region: CASSYNRYQPQHF. The DNA of the CDR3 is TGTGCCAGCAGTTATAACCGGTATCAGCCCCAGCATTTT. The V call is TRBV27, the J call TRBJ1-5; unclear D gene. V lost 4 bases and J 5 bases, leaving 9 bases between the germline ends. The CDR3 consists of 13 residues. The germline V gene encodes CDR1 MNHEY and CDR2 SMNVEV (reference sequence).

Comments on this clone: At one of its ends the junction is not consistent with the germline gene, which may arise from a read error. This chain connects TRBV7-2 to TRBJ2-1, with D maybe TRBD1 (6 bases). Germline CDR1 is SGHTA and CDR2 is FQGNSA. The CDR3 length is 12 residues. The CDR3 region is CASSFGGNEQLF. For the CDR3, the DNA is TGTGCCAGCAGCTTTGGGGGCAATGAGCAGCTCTTC.

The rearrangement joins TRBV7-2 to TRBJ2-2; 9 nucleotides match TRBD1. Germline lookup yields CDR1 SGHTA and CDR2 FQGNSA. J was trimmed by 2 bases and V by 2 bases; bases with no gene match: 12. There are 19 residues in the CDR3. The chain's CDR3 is CASSLWTGARYSNTGELFF. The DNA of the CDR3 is TGTGCCAGCAGCTTATGGACAGGGGCACGTTATTCCAACACCGGGGAGCTGTTTTTT.

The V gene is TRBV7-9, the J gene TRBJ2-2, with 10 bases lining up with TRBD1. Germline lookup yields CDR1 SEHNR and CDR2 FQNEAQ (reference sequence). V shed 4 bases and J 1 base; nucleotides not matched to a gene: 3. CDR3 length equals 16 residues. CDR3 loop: CASSSRDRGNTGELFF. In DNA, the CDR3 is TGTGCCAGCAGCTCCAGGGACAGGGGGAACACCGGGGAGCTGTTTTTT.

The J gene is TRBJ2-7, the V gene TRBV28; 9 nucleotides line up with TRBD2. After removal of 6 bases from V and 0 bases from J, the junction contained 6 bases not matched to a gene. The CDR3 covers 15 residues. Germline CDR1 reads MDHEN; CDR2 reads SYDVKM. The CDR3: CASSSQTSGSYEQYF. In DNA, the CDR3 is TGTGCCAGCAGCTCTCAGACTAGCGGCTCCTACGAGCAGTACTTC.

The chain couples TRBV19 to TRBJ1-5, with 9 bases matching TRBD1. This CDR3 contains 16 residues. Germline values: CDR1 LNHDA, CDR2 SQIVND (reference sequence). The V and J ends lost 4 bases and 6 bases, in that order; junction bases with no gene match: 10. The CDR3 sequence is CASSTTGGRGLQPQHF. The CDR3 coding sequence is TGTGCCAGTAGTACGACAGGGGGGCGAGGTCTTCAGCCCCAGCATTTT.

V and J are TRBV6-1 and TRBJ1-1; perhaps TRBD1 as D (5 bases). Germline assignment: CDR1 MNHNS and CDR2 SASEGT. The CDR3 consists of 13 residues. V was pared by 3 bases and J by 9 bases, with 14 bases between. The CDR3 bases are TGTGCCAGCAGTGACTCATTCGACAGACAAGCTTTCTTT. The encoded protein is CASSDSFDRQAFF.

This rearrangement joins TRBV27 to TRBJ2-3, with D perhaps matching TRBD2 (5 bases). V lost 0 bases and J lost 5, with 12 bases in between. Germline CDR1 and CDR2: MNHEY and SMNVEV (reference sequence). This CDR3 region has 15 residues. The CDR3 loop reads CASSLSIGLGDTQYF. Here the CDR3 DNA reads TGTGCCAGCAGTTTATCCATAGGACTGGGAGATACGCAGTATTTT.

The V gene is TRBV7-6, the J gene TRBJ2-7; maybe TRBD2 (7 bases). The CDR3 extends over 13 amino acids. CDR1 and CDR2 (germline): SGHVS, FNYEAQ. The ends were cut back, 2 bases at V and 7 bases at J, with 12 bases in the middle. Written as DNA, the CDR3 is TGTGCCAGCAGCTTAATGGGGGGGCTTGAGCAGTACTTC. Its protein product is CASSLMGGLEQYF.

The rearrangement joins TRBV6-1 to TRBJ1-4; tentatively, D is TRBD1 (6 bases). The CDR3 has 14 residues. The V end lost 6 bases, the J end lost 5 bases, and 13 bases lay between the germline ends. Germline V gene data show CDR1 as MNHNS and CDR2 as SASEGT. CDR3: CASSSTGKNEKLFF. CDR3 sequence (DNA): TGTGCCAGCAGCTCTACAGGGAAGAATGAAAAACTGTTTTTT.

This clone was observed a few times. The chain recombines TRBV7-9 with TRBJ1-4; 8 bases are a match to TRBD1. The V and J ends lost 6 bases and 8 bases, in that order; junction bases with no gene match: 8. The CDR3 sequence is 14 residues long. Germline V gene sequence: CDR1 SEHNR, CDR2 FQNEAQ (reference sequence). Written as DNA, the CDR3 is TGTGCCAGCAGTTGGACAGGGACTCGCGAAAAACTGTTTTTT. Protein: CASSWTGTREKLFF.

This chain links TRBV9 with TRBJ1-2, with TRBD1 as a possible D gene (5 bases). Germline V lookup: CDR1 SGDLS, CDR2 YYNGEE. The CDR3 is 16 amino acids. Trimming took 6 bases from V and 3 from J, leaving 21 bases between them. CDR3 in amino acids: CASTLTGAVTDYGYTF. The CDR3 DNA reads TGTGCCAGCACCTTAACAGGTGCCGTTACGGACTATGGCTACACCTTC.

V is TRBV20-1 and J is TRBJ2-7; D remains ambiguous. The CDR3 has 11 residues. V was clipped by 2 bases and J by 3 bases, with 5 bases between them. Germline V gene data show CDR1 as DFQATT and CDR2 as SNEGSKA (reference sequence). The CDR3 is CSARYSYEQYF. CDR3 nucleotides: TGCAGTGCTAGATACAGCTACGAGCAGTACTTC.

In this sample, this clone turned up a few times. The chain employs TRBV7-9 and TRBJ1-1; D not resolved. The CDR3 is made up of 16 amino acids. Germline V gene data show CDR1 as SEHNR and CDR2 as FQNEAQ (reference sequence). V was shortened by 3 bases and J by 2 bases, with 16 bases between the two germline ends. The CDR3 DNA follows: TGTGCCAGCAGCTTGCCTCTACTAGGAGGCAACACTGAAGCTTTCTTT. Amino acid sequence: CASSLPLLGGNTEAFF.

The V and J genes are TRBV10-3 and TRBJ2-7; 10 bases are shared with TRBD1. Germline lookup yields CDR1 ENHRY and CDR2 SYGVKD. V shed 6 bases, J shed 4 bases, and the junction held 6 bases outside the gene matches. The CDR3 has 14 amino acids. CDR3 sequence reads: CAIRTGGAFYEQYF. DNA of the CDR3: TGTGCCATCAGGACAGGGGGCGCATTTTACGAGCAGTACTTC.

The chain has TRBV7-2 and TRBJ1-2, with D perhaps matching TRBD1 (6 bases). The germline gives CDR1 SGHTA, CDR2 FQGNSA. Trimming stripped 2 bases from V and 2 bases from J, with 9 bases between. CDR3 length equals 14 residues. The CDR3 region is CASSLQTGNYGYTF. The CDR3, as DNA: TGTGCCAGCAGCTTACAGACAGGAAACTATGGCTACACCTTC.

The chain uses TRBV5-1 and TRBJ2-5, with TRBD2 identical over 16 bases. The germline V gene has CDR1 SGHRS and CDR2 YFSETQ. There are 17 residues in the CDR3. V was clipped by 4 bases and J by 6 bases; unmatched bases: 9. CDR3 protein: CASSPGLAGGGWKTQYF. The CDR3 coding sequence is TGCGCCAGCAGCCCGGGACTAGCGGGGGGGGGTTGGAAGACCCAGTACTTC.